This T cell receptor (beta chain) was recorded in a study of cytomegalovirus exposure and HLA in healthy donors. Study-wide context: There were fewer than 130 million unique TCR beta sequences, drawn from 180 million or so T cells, in an earlier analysis.

The germline CDR1 and CDR2 sequences are SGHTS and YDEGEE. The CDR3 is 14 residues long. Losses at the gene ends were 3 bases for V and 4 bases for J; bases not matched to a gene: 4. Primers: 60 Vbeta forward and 13 Jbeta reverse. The data were produced by immunoSEQ multiplex PCR, yet TCRdb's version contains in-frame clones alone and is incomplete. The sample contains roughly 97,000 clones, roughly four fifths of which appear only once. Findings and limits, study-wide: Sequencing likely generated an artifact that appeared as a cluster of highly shared sequence variants.

About this clone itself: Its matching antigen is unknown.

Sequencing was done on a sample of PBMCs. The receptor comes from a man aged 35 to 55 in good health and CMV-seropositive. The chain recombines TRBV5-8 with TRBJ1-5; TRBD1 aligns across 7 bases. The CDR3 nucleotides read TGTGCCAGCAGCTACCGGGACAGAAATCAGCCCCAGCATTTT. It yields the protein CASSYRDRNQPQHF.